The TCR beta chain under discussion was sequenced for a study of blood T cells in healthy people across ages. The CDR3 consists of 14 residues. From germline, CDR1 is SGDLS and CDR2 YYNGEE. Trimming removed 4 bases from V and 5 bases from J, with 13 bases in between. A second roughly 6 to 12 cycle PCR used barcoded and J-beta primers. MiXCR, applied by TCRdb to the 5' RACE reads, yields one record per CDR3 protein. Here the sample spans just over 1 million distinct CDR3 sequences, over 35% being singletons. The chain is built from TRBV9 and TRBJ2-1; weak D call: TRBD2 (6 bases). Sequences were obtained from blood. This receptor was obtained from a woman between 55 and 75 years old in good health. As DNA, the CDR3 is TGTGCCAGCAGCTTACTAGCCGTTAACAATGAGCAGTTCTTC. Translating it yields CASSLLAVNNEQFF.